This note documents a single T cell receptor (beta chain) sequence. This sample is part of a study of blood T cell repertoires in COVID-19. The authors' processing: Amplification of reference gene primers provided the estimated nucleated cell counts. Clones were sequenced by immunoSEQ multiplex PCR, and TCRdb holds only the in-frame ones, with some missing. The DNA was the basis for D and trimming; V, J and clone size are from that table. The sample yields roughly 70,000 clones, 82% seen once. Per germline, CDR1 MGHRA and CDR2 YSYEKL. V lost 4 bases and J lost 2; bases outside the gene matches: 3. This CDR3 has 17 amino acids.

This chain joins TRBV4-1 and TRBJ2-2; the match to TRBD2 covers 14 bases. This sequence was found in a woman aged 55 to 70 with acute or convalescent COVID-19. Input material: peripheral blood. The CDR3 DNA reads as TGCGCCAGCAGCCGAGGACTAGCGGGGGGAAACACCGGGGAGCTGTTTTTT. Translating gives CASSRGLAGGNTGELFF.